The 4 T cell receptor beta chains below were found in one sample sequenced in a study of control samples from healthy donors and cancer patients (dated by TCRdb to the early 2020s). The library came from the immunoSEQ multiplex PCR assay. Not all clones reach the TCRdb copy of this immuneACCESS table, which keeps in-frame sequences only. Checked studies attribute under half of the gap to unresolved V genes and leave the rest unexplained. The sample yields around 100,000 clones; about 88% were counted once. The top ten clones comprise around 14% of the sample. The sequenced sample consisted of blood. The receptors here all came from a woman in her 70s in good health.

The V gene is TRBV12-3 or TRBV12-4, the J gene TRBJ1-2; D gene ambiguous. This CDR3 comprises 12 residues. Trimming removed 6 bases at V and 5 bases at J, with 10 bases between. CDR3 in DNA: TGTGCCAGCAGCAATTTGAGGTATGGCTACACCTTC. Its protein is CASSNLRYGYTF.

The V and J genes are TRBV18 and TRBJ1-5; possibly TRBD1 for D (5 bases). The CDR3 length is 15 residues. The V gene's germline CDR1 is KGHSH and CDR2 LQKENI. Trimming took 6 bases from V and 2 from J, leaving 14 bases between them. The CDR3 region has the DNA TGTGCCAGCTCCAAGGTCCAGGGAGGCAATCAGCCCCAGCATTTT. Its translation: CASSKVQGGNQPQHF. Using reference TRBV18 and TRBJ1-5 for the parts outside the CDR3, the full variable domain is NAGVMQNPRHLVRRRGQEARLRCSPMKGHSHVYWYRQLPEEGLKFMVYLQKENIIDESGMPKERFSAEFPKEGPSILRIQQVVRGDSAAYFCASSKVQGGNQPQHFGDGTRLSIL.

The chain is built from TRBV6-7 and TRBJ1-5; D is undetermined. TRBV6-7 is marked as an open reading frame, function uncertain. V was shortened by 2 bases and J by 3 bases, with 8 bases between the two germline ends. This CDR3 is built from 14 residues. In nucleotides, the CDR3 is TGTGCCAGCAGTTACCATCACGACAATCAGCCCCAGCATTTT. Translated, it gives CASSYHHDNQPQHF.

This clone was detected once. CDR3 nucleotides: TGTGCCAGCAGTTTATTGGCCCTAGCGGGAGGGCCAATCAATGAGCAGTTCTTC. Its translation is CASSLLALAGGPINEQFF. The chain carries TRBV27 and TRBJ2-1; 12 bases line up with TRBD2. V shed 1 base and J 6 bases; nucleotides not matched to a gene: 10. The CDR3 length is 18 residues. Germline CDR1 MNHEY, CDR2 SMNVEV (reference sequence).